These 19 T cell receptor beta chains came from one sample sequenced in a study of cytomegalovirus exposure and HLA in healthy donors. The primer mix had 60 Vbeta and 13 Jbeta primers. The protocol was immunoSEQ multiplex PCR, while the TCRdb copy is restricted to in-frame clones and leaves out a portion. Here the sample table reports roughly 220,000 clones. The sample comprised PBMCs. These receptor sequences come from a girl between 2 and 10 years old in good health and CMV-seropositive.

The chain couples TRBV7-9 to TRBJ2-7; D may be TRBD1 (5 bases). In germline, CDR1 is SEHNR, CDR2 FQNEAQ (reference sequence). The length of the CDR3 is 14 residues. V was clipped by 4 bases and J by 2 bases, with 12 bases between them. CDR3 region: CASSSGLGTYEQYF. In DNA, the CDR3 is TGTGCCAGCAGCTCAGGGTTGGGGACCTACGAGCAGTACTTC. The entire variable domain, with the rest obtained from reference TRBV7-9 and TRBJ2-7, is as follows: DTGVSQNPRHKITKRGQNVTFRCDPISEHNRLYWYRQTLGQGPEFLTYFQNEAQLEKSRLLSDRFSAERPKGSFSTLEIQRTEQGDSAMYLCASSSGLGTYEQYFGPGTRLTVT.

The CDR3 nucleotides read TGCGCCAGCAGGGTTAGCGGGAAGAACACCGGGGAGCTGTTTTTT. This encodes CASRVSGKNTGELFF. V is TRBV10-2 and J is TRBJ2-2; TRBD2 matches at 8 bases. V shed 6 bases, J shed 1 base, and the junction held 4 bases outside the gene matches. The CDR3 has 15 residues. CDR1 and CDR2 from the germline V gene are WSHSY and SAAADI.

The CDR3 DNA is TGCGCCAGCAGCTCGGGACAGGCGCCTCAGTCCCAGTACTTC. It yields the protein CASSSGQAPQSQYF. This chain joins TRBV5-1 and TRBJ2-5; 8 bases align to TRBD1. The CDR3 has 14 residues. V shed 3 bases, J shed 9 bases, and the junction held 10 bases outside the gene matches. CDR1 SGHRS and CDR2 YFSETQ come from the germline V gene.

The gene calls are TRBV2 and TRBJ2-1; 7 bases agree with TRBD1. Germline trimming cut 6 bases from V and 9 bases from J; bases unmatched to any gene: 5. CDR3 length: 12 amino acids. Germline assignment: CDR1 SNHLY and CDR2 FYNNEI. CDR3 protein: CASRDRFGEQFF. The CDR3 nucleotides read TGTGCCAGCAGGGACAGGTTCGGTGAGCAGTTCTTC. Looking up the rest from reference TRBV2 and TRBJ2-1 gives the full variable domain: EPEVTQTPSHQVTQMGQEVILRCVPISNHLYFYWYRQILGQKVEFLVSFYNNEISEKSEIFDDQFSVERPDGSNFTLKIRSTKLEDSAMYFCASRDRFGEQFFGPGTRLTVL.

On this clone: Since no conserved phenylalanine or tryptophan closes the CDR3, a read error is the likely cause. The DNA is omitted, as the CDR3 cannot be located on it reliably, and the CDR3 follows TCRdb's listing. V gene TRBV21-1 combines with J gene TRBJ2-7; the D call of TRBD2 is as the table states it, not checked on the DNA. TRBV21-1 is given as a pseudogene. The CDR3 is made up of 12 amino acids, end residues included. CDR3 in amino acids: CASSKGTRNPGS.

CDR3 in DNA: TGCGCCAGCAGCTTGGACAGAAGCTCCTACAATGAGCAGTTCTTC. As protein: CASSLDRSSYNEQFF. The chain employs TRBV5-1 and TRBJ2-1; no clear D. CDR3 length: 15 residues. Germline CDR1 and CDR2: SGHRS and YFSETQ. V lost 0 bases to trimming and J lost 0 bases, with 7 bases between them.

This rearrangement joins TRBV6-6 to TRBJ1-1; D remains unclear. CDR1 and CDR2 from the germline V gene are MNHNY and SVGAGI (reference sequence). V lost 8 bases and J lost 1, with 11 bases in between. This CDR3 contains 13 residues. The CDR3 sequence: CASLGDGNTEAFF. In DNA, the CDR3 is TGTGCCAGCCTGGGAGACGGGAACACTGAAGCTTTCTTT.

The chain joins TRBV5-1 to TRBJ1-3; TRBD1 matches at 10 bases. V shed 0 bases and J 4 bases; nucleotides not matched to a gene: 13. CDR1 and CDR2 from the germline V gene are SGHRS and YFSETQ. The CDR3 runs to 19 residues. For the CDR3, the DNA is TGCGCCAGCAGCTTGGTTCCACGGGACAGGGGTAGAGCGGGAAACACCATATATTTT. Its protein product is CASSLVPRDRGRAGNTIYF.

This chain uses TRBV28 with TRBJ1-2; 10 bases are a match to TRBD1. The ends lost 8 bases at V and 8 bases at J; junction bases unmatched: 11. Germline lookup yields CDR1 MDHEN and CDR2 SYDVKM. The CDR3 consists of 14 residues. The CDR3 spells CASVHLGTGEGYTF. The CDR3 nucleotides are TGTGCCAGCGTTCACCTTGGGACAGGGGAGGGCTACACCTTC.

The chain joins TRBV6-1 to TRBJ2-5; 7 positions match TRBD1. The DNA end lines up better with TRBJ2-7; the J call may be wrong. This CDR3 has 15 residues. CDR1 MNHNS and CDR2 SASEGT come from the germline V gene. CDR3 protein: CASRAFEGASYEQYF. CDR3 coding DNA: TGTGCCAGCAGGGCATTTGAGGGGGCATCCTACGAGCAGTACTTC.

The CDR3 DNA sequence: TGCGCCAGCATTGAGGGACTGGGGTCTACTGAAGCTTTCTTT. As protein: CASIEGLGSTEAFF. V is TRBV5-1 and J is TRBJ1-1; D might be TRBD1 (5 bases). V shed 6 bases and J shed 5 bases, with 17 bases lying between them. The CDR3 contains 14 residues. Germline V CDR1 and CDR2: SGHRS, YFSETQ.

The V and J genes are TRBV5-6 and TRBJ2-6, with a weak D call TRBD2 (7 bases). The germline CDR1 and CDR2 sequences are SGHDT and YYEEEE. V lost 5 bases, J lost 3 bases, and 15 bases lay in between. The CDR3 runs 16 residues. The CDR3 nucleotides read TGTGCCAGCAGGAAAGGGGGGGGAATTGGGGCCAACGTCCTGACTTTC. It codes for CASRKGGGIGANVLTF.

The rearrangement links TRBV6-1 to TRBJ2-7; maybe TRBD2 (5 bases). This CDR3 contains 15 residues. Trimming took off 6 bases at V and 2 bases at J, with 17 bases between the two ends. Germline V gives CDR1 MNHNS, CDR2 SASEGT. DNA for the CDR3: TGTGCCAGCAGGGGAGAATTCGGAATAGCCTACGAGCAGTACTTC. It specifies CASRGEFGIAYEQYF.

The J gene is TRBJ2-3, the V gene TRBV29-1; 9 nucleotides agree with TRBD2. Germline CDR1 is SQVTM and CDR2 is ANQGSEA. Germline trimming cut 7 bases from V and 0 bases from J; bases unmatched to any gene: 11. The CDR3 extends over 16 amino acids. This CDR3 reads CSGRLSREGSTDTQYF. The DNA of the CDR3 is TGCAGCGGACGCCTCTCGCGGGAGGGTAGCACAGATACGCAGTATTTT.

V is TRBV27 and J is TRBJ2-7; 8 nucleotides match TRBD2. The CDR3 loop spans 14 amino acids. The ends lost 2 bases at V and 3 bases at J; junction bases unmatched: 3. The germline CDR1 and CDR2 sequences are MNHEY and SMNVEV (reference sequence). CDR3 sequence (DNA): TGTGCCAGCAGTTTACGCGGGAGGATCTACGAGCAGTACTTC. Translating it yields CASSLRGRIYEQYF.

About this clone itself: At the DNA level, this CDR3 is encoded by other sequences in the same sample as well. The CDR3 is CASSLDRVNQPQHF. CDR3 nucleotide sequence: TGTGCCAGCAGCCTCGACAGGGTTAATCAGCCCCAGCATTTT. The rearrangement uses TRBV28 and TRBJ1-5; 7 bases agree with TRBD1. The CDR3 sequence is 14 residues long. The germline V gene encodes CDR1 MDHEN and CDR2 SYDVKM. V trimming: 6 bases; J trimming: 4 bases; junction bases outside the gene matches: 6. The full variable domain, in which reference TRBV28 and TRBJ1-5 provide the parts outside the CDR3, is DVKVTQSSRYLVKRTGEKVFLECVQDMDHENMFWYRQDPGLGLRLIYFSYDVKMKEKGDIPEGYSVSREKKERFSLILESASTNQTSMYLCASSLDRVNQPQHFGDGTRLSIL.

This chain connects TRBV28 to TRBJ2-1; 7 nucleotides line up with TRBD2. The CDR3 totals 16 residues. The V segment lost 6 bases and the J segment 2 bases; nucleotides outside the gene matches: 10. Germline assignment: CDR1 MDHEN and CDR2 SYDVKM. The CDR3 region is CASSQSQGGAYNEQFF. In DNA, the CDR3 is TGTGCCAGCAGCCAAAGCCAGGGAGGGGCCTACAATGAGCAGTTCTTC.

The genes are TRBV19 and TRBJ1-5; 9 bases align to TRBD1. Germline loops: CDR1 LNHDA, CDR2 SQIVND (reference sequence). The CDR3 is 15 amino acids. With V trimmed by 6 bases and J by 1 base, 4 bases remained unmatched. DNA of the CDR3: TGTGCCAGTAGAACACAGGGGGCCAGCAATCAGCCCCAGCATTTT. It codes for CASRTQGASNQPQHF.

CDR3 loop: CASRFSERALYEQYF. In DNA, the CDR3 is TGTGCCAGCAGGTTTAGCGAGAGGGCCCTCTACGAGCAGTACTTC. This sequence joins TRBV28 and TRBJ2-7; TRBD2 might be the D (5 bases). Germline V gene data show CDR1 as MDHEN and CDR2 as SYDVKM. V dropped 6 bases and J dropped 3 bases, with 18 bases sitting between them. The length of the CDR3 is 15 residues.